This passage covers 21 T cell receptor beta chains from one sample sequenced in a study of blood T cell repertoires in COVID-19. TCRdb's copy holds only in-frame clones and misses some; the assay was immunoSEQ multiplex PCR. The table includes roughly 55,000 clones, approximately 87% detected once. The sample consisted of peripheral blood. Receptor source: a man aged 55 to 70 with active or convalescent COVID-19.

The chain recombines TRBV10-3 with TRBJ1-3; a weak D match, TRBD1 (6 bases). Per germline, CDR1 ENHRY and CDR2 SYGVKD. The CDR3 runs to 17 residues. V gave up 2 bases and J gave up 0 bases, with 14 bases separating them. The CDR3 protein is CAISEGVTGLSGNTIYF. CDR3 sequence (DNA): TGTGCCATCAGTGAGGGGGTGACAGGTCTCTCTGGAAACACCATATATTTT.

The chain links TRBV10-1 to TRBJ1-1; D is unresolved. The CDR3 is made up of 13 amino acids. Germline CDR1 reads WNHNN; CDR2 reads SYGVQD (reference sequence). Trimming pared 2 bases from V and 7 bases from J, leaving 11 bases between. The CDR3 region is CASSELGRSEAFF. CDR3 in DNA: TGCGCCAGCAGTGAGCTTGGAAGGAGTGAAGCTTTCTTT.

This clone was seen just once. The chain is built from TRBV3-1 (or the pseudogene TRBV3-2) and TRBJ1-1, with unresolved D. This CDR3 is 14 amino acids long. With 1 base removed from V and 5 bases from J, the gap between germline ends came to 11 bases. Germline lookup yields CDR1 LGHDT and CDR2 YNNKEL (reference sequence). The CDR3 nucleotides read TGTGCCAGCAGCCAAGCTTTGCGCGGTACTGAAGCTTTCTTT. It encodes CASSQALRGTEAFF.

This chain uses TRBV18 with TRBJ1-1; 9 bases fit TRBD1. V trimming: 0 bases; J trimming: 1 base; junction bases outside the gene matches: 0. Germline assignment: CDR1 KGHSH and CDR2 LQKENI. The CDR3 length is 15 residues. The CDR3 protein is CASSPPDRGNTEAFF. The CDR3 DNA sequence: TGTGCCAGCTCACCACCGGACAGGGGGAACACTGAAGCTTTCTTT.

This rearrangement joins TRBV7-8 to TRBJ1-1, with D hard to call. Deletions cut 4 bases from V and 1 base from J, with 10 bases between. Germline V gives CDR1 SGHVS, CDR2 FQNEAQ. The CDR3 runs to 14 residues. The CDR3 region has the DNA TGTGCCAGCAGCTCTGCCCCGGGGAACACTGAAGCTTTCTTT. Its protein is CASSSAPGNTEAFF.

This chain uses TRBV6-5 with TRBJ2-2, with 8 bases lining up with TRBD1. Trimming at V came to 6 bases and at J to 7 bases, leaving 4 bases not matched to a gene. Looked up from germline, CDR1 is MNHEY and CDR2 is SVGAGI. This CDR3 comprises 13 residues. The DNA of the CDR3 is TGTGCCAGCAGGGGACAGGCGGGCGGGGAGCTGTTTTTT. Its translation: CASRGQAGGELFF.

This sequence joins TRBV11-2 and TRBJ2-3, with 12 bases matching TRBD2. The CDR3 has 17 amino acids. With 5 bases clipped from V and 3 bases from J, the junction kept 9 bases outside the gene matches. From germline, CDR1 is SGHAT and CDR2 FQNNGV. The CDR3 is CASSQIKGLAGTDTQYF. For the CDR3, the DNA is TGTGCCAGCAGCCAGATTAAAGGACTAGCGGGAACAGATACGCAGTATTTT.

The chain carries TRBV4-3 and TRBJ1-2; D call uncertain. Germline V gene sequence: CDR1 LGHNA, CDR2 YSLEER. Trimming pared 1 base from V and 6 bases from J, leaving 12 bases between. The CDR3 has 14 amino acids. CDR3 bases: TGCGCCAGCAGCCAAGTTGGCAGGAAGAATGGCTACACCTTC. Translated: CASSQVGRKNGYTF.

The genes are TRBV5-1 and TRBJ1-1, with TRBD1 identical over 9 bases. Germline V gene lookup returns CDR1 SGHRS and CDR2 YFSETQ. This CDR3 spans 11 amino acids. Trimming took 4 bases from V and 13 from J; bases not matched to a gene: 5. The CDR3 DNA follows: TGCGCCAGCAGCAGGGGGGACAGGGTTTTCTTT. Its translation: CASSRGDRVFF.

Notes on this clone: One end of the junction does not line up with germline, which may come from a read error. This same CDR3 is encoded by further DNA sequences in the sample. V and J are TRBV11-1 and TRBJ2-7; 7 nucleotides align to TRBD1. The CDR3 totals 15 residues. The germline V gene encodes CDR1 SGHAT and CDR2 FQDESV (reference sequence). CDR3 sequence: CASSLGQGRLHEQYF. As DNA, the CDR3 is TGTGCCAGCAGCTTAGGACAGGGAAGATTGCACGAGCAGTATTTC.

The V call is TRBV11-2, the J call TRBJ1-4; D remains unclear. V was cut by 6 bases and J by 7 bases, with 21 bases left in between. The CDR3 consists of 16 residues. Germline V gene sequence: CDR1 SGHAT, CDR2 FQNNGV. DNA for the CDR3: TGTGCCAGCAGAGACGGGGTCTACCCGCGGGGTGAAAAACTGTTTTTT. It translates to CASRDGVYPRGEKLFF.

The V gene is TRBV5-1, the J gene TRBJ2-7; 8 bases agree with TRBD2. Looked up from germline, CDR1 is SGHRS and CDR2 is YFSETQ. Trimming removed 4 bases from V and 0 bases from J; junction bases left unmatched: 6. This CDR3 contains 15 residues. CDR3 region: CASSPLADSSYEQYF. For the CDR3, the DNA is TGCGCCAGCAGCCCACTAGCGGATAGCTCCTACGAGCAGTACTTC. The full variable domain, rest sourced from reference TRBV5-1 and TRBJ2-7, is KAGVTQTPRYLIKTRGQQVTLSCSPISGHRSVSWYQQTPGQGLQFLFEYFSETQRNKGNFPGRFSGRQFSNSRSEMNVSTLELGDSALYLCASSPLADSSYEQYFGPGTRLTVT.

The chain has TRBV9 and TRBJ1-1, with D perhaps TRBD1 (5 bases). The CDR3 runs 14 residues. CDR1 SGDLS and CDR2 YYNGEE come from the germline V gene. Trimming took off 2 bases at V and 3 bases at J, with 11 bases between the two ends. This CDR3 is CASSVGPRDTEAFF. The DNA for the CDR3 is TGTGCCAGCAGCGTTGGGCCCAGGGACACTGAAGCTTTCTTT.

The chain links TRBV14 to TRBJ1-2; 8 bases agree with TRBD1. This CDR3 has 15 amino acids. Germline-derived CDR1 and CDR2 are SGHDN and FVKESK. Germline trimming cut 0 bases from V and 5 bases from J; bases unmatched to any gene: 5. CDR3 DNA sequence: TGTGCCAGCAGCCAAGATCGGGACAGGTCGTATGGCTACACCTTC. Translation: CASSQDRDRSYGYTF.

DNA of the CDR3: TGTGCCAGCAGTGAACGGGCTAGCGGGAGTGGAGATACGCAGTATTTT. This gives the protein CASSERASGSGDTQYF. The gene calls are TRBV25-1 and TRBJ2-3, with TRBD2 matching over 10 bases. The germline V gene has CDR1 MGHDK and CDR2 SYGVNS. V lost 2 bases and J lost 5; bases outside the gene matches: 7. The CDR3 sequence is 16 residues long.

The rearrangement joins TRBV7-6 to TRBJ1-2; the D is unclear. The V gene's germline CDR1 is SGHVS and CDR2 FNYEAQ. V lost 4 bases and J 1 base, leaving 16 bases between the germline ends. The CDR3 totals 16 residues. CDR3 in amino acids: CASSSAPGGFNYGYTF. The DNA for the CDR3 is TGTGCCAGCAGCTCAGCCCCGGGAGGGTTTAACTATGGCTACACCTTC.

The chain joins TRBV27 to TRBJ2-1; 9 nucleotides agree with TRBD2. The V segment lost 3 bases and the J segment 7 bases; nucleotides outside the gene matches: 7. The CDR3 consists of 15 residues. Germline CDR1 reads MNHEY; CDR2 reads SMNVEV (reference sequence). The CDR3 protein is CASSLPGLASNEQFF. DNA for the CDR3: TGTGCCAGCAGTTTGCCGGGACTAGCAAGTAATGAGCAGTTCTTC.

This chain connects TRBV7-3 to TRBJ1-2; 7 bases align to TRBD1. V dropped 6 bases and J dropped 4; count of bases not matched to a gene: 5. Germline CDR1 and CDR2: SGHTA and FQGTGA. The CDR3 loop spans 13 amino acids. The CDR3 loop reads CASRWTGGYGYTF. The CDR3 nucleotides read TGTGCCAGCAGGTGGACAGGCGGCTATGGCTACACCTTC.

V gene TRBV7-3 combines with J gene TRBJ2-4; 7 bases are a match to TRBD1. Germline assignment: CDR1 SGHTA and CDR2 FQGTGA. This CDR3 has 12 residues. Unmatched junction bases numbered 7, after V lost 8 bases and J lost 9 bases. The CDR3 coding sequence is TGTGCCAGCTCCGACAGGGTTGGCATTCAGTACTTC. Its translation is CASSDRVGIQYF.

The CDR3 is CASSSYRGEKLFF. In nucleotides, the CDR3 is TGTGCCAGCAGCTCTTACAGGGGGGAAAAACTGTTTTTT. The V and J genes are TRBV7-2 and TRBJ1-4; 8 positions match TRBD1. CDR1 is SGHTA and CDR2 is FQGNSA in the germline V gene. This CDR3 comprises 13 residues. V dropped 4 bases and J dropped 8; count of bases not matched to a gene: 3.

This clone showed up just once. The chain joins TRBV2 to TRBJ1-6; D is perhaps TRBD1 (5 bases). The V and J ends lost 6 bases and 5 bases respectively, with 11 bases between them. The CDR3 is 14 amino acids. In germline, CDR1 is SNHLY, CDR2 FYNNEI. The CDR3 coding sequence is TGTGCCAGCAGCGCCGGGACTAATAATTCACCCCTCCACTTT. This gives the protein CASSAGTNNSPLHF. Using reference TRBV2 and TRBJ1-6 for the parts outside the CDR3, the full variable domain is EPEVTQTPSHQVTQMGQEVILRCVPISNHLYFYWYRQILGQKVEFLVSFYNNEISEKSEIFDDQFSVERPDGSNFTLKIRSTKLEDSAMYFCASSAGTNNSPLHFGNGTRLTVT.